This T cell receptor (beta chain) was captured in a study of Ad26.COV2.S vaccination and SARS-CoV-2 variants. Data came from immunoSEQ multiplex PCR; TCRdb stores just in-frame clones and leaves some out. The table includes 120,000 to 150,000 clones, about nine tenths detected once. There are 20 residues in the CDR3. The V gene's germline CDR1 is SSHAT and CDR2 FNYEAQ (reference sequence). This clone was detected only once. Its antigen is undetermined. A read error may account for a junction end that differs from germline. Findings and limits, study-wide: Vaccine and placebo recipients had similar non-spike TCR breadth. While placebo recipients had lower spike-specific TCR breadth, vaccine recipients had more. Considerable breadth of spike-specific CD8+ and CD4+ T cell responses has reportedly been documented following vaccination.

This specimen consisted of peripheral blood, obtained after recovery from COVID-19. V and J are TRBV7-7 and TRBJ1-3, with D hard to call. The source is a human donor who had recovered from COVID-19. The CDR3 is CASSSSTGFLYNSSGNTIYF. The CDR3 nucleotides are TGTGCTAGCAGCTCGTCGACGGGGTTCCTTTATAACTCCTCTGGAAACACCATATATTTT.